This T cell receptor (beta chain) was recovered during a study of blood T cell repertoires in COVID-19. Overall study: Some COVID-19 samples were acute and others convalescent; all came from the United States, Italy and Spain. Sample material is recorded as cDNA or gDNA derived from T cells, B-cell-depleted T cells, or PBMCs.

Original analysis: Nucleated cell counts were estimated from reference gene primer amplification. This table comes from immunoSEQ multiplex PCR, and its TCRdb copy is limited to in-frame clones, with some not included. Clonal size and the V and J genes are those of that table, whereas D and trimming came from the DNA. The sample carries about 50,000 clones, roughly 85% recorded once. CDR3 length: 17 residues. The germline V gene encodes CDR1 MNHEY and CDR2 SMNVEV (reference sequence). Trimming took 1 base from V and 1 from J, leaving 15 bases between them. This clonotype was obtained from a human donor in a cohort sampled during active COVID-19. The donor label of this sample is uncertain. Sequencing was carried out using peripheral blood. The chain combines TRBV27 with TRBJ2-3; TRBD1 is a possible D gene (5 bases). The CDR3 region has the DNA TGTGCCAGCAGTTTATTTTGGGGCAGGCTAGGCACAGATACGCAGTATTTT. Protein product: CASSLFWGRLGTDTQYF.